The present T cell receptor beta chain was sequenced within a study of cytomegalovirus exposure and HLA in healthy donors. The CDR3 sequence is 14 residues long. With 0 bases removed from V and 2 bases from J, the gap between germline ends came to 9 bases. CDR1 and CDR2 (germline): SGHNT, YYREEE (reference sequence). This clone was detected a few times. Both 60 Vbeta primers and 13 Jbeta primers went into the PCR. Original processing methods: It was a later analysis that counted around 85 million unique TCR beta chains, of which approximately 11 million were shared. The data were produced by immunoSEQ multiplex PCR, yet TCRdb's version contains in-frame clones alone and is incomplete. That table gives V, J and clone size, and the DNA gave D and trimming. The sample comprises 210,000 or so clones, more than 65% of which are singletons, and approximately 0.6% rests with the top ten.

Sequenced input: PBMCs. The gene calls are TRBV5-4 and TRBJ2-7; perhaps TRBD1 as D (6 bases). This TCR was sampled from a man younger than 30 in good health and CMV-seronegative. This CDR3 is CASSLVGTTYEQYF. In DNA form, the CDR3 reads TGTGCCAGCAGCTTGGTGGGGACAACCTACGAGCAGTACTTC.